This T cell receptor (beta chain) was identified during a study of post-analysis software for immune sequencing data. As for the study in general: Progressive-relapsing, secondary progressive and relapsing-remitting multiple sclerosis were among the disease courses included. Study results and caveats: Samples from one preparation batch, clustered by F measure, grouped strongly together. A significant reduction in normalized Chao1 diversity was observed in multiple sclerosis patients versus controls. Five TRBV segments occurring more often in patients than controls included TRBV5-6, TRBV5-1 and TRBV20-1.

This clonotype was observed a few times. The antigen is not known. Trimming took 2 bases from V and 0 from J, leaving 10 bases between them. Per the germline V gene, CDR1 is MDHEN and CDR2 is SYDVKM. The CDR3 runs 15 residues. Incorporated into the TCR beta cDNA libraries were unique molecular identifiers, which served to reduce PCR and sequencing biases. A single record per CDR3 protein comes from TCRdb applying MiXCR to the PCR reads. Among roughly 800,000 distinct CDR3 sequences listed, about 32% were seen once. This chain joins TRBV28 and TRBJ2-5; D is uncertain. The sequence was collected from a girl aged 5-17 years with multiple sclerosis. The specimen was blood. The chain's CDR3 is CASSLGVWDQETQYF. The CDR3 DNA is TGTGCCAGCAGTTTAGGGGTTTGGGACCAAGAGACCCAGTACTTC.